The 9 T cell receptor beta chains reported below all come from one sample, sequenced in a study of cytomegalovirus exposure and HLA in healthy donors. The primer mix had 60 Vbeta and 13 Jbeta primers. Profiled with immunoSEQ multiplex PCR; TCRdb holds only in-frame clones, not every one. The repertoire has approximately 54,000 clones, approximately 86% of them found once; the top ten carry approximately 3%. The sequenced material came from PBMCs. The source of these receptors is a woman aged 18-29 years in good health and CMV-seronegative.

This clone appeared a few times. The chain joins TRBV15 to TRBJ1-4; perhaps TRBD1 as D (6 bases). The V gene's germline CDR1 is LNHNV and CDR2 YYDKDF (reference sequence). Between the trimmed V and J ends, which lost 0 bases and 8 bases, there was a span of 13 bases. The CDR3 length is 15 residues. This CDR3 is CATSRDGGAREKLFF. In DNA, the CDR3 is TGTGCCACCAGCAGAGATGGGGGGGCTAGGGAAAAACTGTTTTTT.

The genes are TRBV29-1 and TRBJ2-1, with D tentatively TRBD1 (5 bases). From germline, CDR1 is SQVTM and CDR2 ANQGSEA. The CDR3 contains 17 residues. Trimming stripped 2 bases from V and 0 bases from J, with 17 bases between. Written as DNA, the CDR3 is TGCAGCGTTGAACGCCTAGATATGGGGCACTCCTACAATGAGCAGTTCTTC. Translation: CSVERLDMGHSYNEQFF.

The chain is built from TRBV5-4 and TRBJ2-3, with D perhaps matching TRBD2 (5 bases). The V gene lost 4 bases and the J gene lost 2 bases, with 8 bases spanning the gap. The CDR3 consists of 13 residues. Germline values: CDR1 SGHNT, CDR2 YYREEE (reference sequence). CDR3 in amino acids: CASSGLVTDTQYF. The CDR3 DNA reads as TGTGCCAGCAGCGGACTGGTCACAGATACGCAGTATTTT.

This clone has just one count. This chain joins TRBV28 and TRBJ1-1, with 7 bases lining up with TRBD1. This CDR3 has 14 residues. After removal of 10 bases from V and 5 bases from J, the junction contained 13 bases not matched to a gene. The germline CDR1 and CDR2 sequences are MDHEN and SYDVKM. The CDR3 DNA reads as TGTGCCACCTACGTCAGGGGGATGGGGACTGAAGCTTTCTTT. It is translated as CATYVRGMGTEAFF.

This clone was seen a handful of times. The chain links TRBV19 to TRBJ2-1; D not certain. V was cut by 4 bases and J by 6 bases, with 4 bases left in between. Germline CDR1 is LNHDA and CDR2 is SQIVND (reference sequence). The CDR3 extends over 11 amino acids. CDR3 sequence (DNA): TGTGCCAGTAGTAATAGCAATGAGCAGTTCTTC. Translated: CASSNSNEQFF.

This rearrangement joins TRBV19 to TRBJ1-2; the D is unclear. This CDR3 region has 12 residues. V was trimmed by 6 bases and J by 8 bases, leaving 13 bases between them. The germline gives CDR1 LNHDA, CDR2 SQIVND (reference sequence). In nucleotides, the CDR3 is TGTGCCAGTAGCGGGAGGGCCGGGGGCTACACCTTC. Residues: CASSGRAGGYTF.

V is TRBV18 and J is TRBJ1-2; 9 positions match TRBD1. Losses at the gene ends were 4 bases for V and 8 bases for J; bases not matched to a gene: 5. Germline lookup yields CDR1 KGHSH and CDR2 LQKENI. There are 13 residues in the CDR3. The CDR3 bases are TGTGCCAGCTCACAGGGACAGGGACAAGGCTACACCTTC. This sequence encodes CASSQGQGQGYTF.

V gene TRBV27 combines with J gene TRBJ2-7; D is perhaps TRBD2 (5 bases). CDR3 length: 13 residues. Trimming removed 8 bases at V and 2 bases at J, with 13 bases between. Germline CDR1 and CDR2: MNHEY and SMNVEV (reference sequence). CDR3 nucleotide sequence: TGTGCCAGCGGTCGGGGTCATGCCTACGAGCAGTACTTC. Residues: CASGRGHAYEQYF.

J is TRBJ1-4 and V is TRBV10-2; 8 nucleotides agree with TRBD1. This CDR3 comprises 14 residues. Per the germline V gene, CDR1 is WSHSY and CDR2 is SAAADI. V shed 7 bases, J shed 5 bases, and the junction held 6 bases outside the gene matches. CDR3 amino acids: CASTPGQDNEKLFF. CDR3 nucleotide sequence: TGCGCCAGCACCCCGGGACAGGACAATGAAAAACTGTTTTTT.